This T cell receptor (beta chain) emerged from a study of OX40 agonist ivuxolimab in advanced cancers. The study in broad terms: Ivuxolimab, which targeted the costimulatory receptor OX40 (CD134), was an agonistic, fully human IgG2 monoclonal antibody. The paper covers the monotherapy dose-escalation part of the phase I ivuxolimab trial, which included N ≈ 57 patients. In the dose-escalation cohort, around four fifths of patients were male, and the mean age was 60 years with a range of roughly 20 to 79. The point of sequencing TCRbeta in the periphery was to test whether ivuxolimab changed TCR sequence diversity and drove clonal T-cell expansion. Patients were allowed to have had prior anti-PD-1, anti-PD-L1 or anti-CTLA-4 therapy, and approximately 39% of the dose-escalation patients had been treated with checkpoint inhibitors. Among the roughly 50 dose-escalation patients, about 20 had hepatocellular carcinoma, 15 or so melanoma, 9 renal cell carcinoma and 9 head and neck cancer. Intravenous ivuxolimab was administered to patients every 2 weeks at six dose levels: 0.01, 0.1, 0.3, 1.5, 3 and 10 mg/kg. Three dose-escalation patients achieved partial responses, one with hepatocellular carcinoma and two with cutaneous melanoma. The research as a whole found: Clonal expansion of both CD4+ and CD8+ blood T cells was observed from baseline to week 6 at doses 0.1 to 3.0 mg/kg. After ivuxolimab, expanded clones were on average more numerous among CD8+ T cells than among CD4+ T cells. The antigen specificity of the peripheral T cells that underwent clonal expansion was not determined. In partial responders in the 0.1-3.0 mg/kg groups, normalized peripheral clonal expansion was found to be among the lowest, especially among CD8+ T cells. Low levels of normalized T-cell clonal expansion were also seen in some patients who did not respond.

This clone was seen a handful of times. Its specific antigen is unknown. Qualities for individual bases were not recorded, and no much larger clone is one base off. Sequences SGHTA (CDR1) and FQGNSA (CDR2) are obtained from the germline V gene. The CDR3 measures 21 amino acids from cysteine to phenylalanine. The DNA shown is the 63-base CDR3, in frame from base 1. Unmatched junction bases come to 23, with V trimmed by 0 bases and J by 9 bases. The trial excluded patients who had a history of autoimmune disease or were on systemic immunosuppression. Peripheral blood for TCR sequencing was collected from all dose cohorts at baseline, on cycle 4 day 1, and on cycle 7 day 1. Samples were obtained from an open-label, multicenter, first-in-human phase I dose-escalation trial of ivuxolimab. The trial enrolled adults with locally advanced or metastatic head and neck squamous cell, hepatocellular, melanoma or renal cell carcinoma. Before TCR sequencing, CD4+ T cells and CD8+ T cells from peripheral blood were sorted into separate populations.

To sequence the TCRbeta CDR3 region, genomic DNA was isolated from the sorted cells. TCRbeta CDR3 regions were sequenced using the immunoSEQ Assay. TCRdb's version of the immuneACCESS table is confined to in-frame rearrangements and falls short of the full clone set. An unresolved V gene accounts for under half of the shortfall where checked; the remainder is of unknown origin. The sample table contains approximately 58,000 clones; only one count was recorded for 75% to 90% of them. Around 3.2% of the sample is taken by the ten largest. This receptor was taken from an adult with an advanced solid tumor such as melanoma, head and neck, liver or kidney cancer. Sequenced material: CD4+ or CD8+ T cells sorted from blood, taken in a trial of the OX40 agonist ivuxolimab. The rearranged chain carries TRBV7-2 and TRBJ2-1, and 10 junctional nucleotides match TRBD2. The base sequence is TGTGCCAGCAGCTTAGCGCTAGGGCTAGCGGGAGTCGGGCTCGGTCGGGGTGAGCAGTTCTTC. This is translated as CASSLALGLAGVGLGRGEQFF.